This T cell receptor (beta chain) was documented in a study of control samples from healthy donors and cancer patients. CDR3 size: 14 residues. The V gene's germline CDR1 is SQVTM and CDR2 ANQGSEA. V trimming: 0 bases; J trimming: 4 bases; junction bases outside the gene matches: 4. Sequenced by immunoSEQ multiplex PCR; TCRdb stores in-frame clones only, minus some. The data show tens of thousands of clones, approximately 85% seen once. The receptor's source is a man aged 45-65 years in good health. This chain connects TRBV29-1 to TRBJ2-7; 9 nucleotides match TRBD2. The material sequenced was blood. CDR3 bases: TGCAGCGTTGAAGAGTTAGCGGGAGATTACGAGCAGTACTTC. It encodes CSVEELAGDYEQYF.